The entry that follows covers one TCR beta chain sequence. The antigen is not known. The data stem from a study of cytomegalovirus exposure and HLA in healthy donors. General study points: Under in vitro conditions, a few CMV-associated chains were confirmed as specific for CMV antigens.

Primers included in the PCR were 60 Vbeta and 13 Jbeta primers. The repertoire was sequenced with immunoSEQ multiplex PCR; TCRdb's copy has only in-frame clones and lacks some. This table has about 73,000 clones, roughly 70% appearing once. The CDR3 spans 15 residues. Trimming at V came to 7 bases and at J to 8 bases, leaving 13 bases not matched to a gene. Germline CDR1 and CDR2: SNHLY and FYNNEI. Sequenced input: PBMCs. This chain links TRBV2 with TRBJ2-1, with 8 bases identical to TRBD2. The sequence was obtained from a man between 70 and 80 years old in good health and CMV-seronegative. CDR3 sequence: CASTAERGGRDEQFF. DNA for the CDR3: TGTGCCAGCACTGCTGAACGGGGGGGCCGGGATGAGCAGTTCTTC. The whole variable domain, remainder taken from reference TRBV2 and TRBJ2-1, is EPEVTQTPSHQVTQMGQEVILRCVPISNHLYFYWYRQILGQKVEFLVSFYNNEISEKSEIFDDQFSVERPDGSNFTLKIRSTKLEDSAMYFCASTAERGGRDEQFFGPGTRLTVL.